These T cell receptor beta chains were read from a single sample in a study of blood T cell repertoires in COVID-19. Profiled with immunoSEQ multiplex PCR; TCRdb holds only in-frame clones, not every one. The repertoire holds roughly 190,000 clones, with about 86% as singletons. Sequences were obtained from peripheral blood. These receptor sequences come from a man younger than 40 with active or convalescent COVID-19. The CDR3 runs from the conserved cysteine through the conserved F or W. Each record gives: J gene, D gene, V gene, clone size, CDR3 protein, CDR3 DNA. A D gene is named only where the DNA matches it firmly. Not every row has a clone size; where given, it reads once, few, many or a size class.

TRBJ2-7 | TRBD2 | TRBV7-2 | few | CASSLSGRGTYEQYF | TGTGCCAGCAGCTTAAGCGGGAGGGGGACCTACGAGCAGTACTTC
TRBJ1-2 | TRBD1 | TRBV27 | . | CASSFSGRGPNYGYTF | TGTGCCAGCAGTTTTAGTGGTAGGGGGCCGAACTATGGCTACACCTTC
TRBJ1-6 | . | TRBV19 | . | CASSISQGRNSPLHF | TGTGCCAGTAGTATATCACAGGGAAGAAATTCACCCCTCCACTTT
TRBJ2-3 | TRBD2 | TRBV30 | once | CAWSRASGITDTQYF | TGTGCCTGGAGTAGGGCTAGCGGGATCACAGATACGCAGTATTTT
TRBJ2-1 | . | TRBV4-2 | . | CASSQVRDSYNEQFF | TGTGCCAGCAGCCAAGTGAGGGACTCCTACAATGAGCAGTTCTTC
TRBJ2-7 | . | TRBV5-4 | . | CASSLAGQPSYEQYF | TGTGCCAGCAGCTTGGCAGGCCAGCCCTCCTACGAGCAGTACTTC
TRBJ1-1 | . | TRBV7-2 | . | CASSLQGLSTEAFF | TGTGCCAGCAGCCTCCAGGGTCTGTCTACTGAAGCTTTCTTT
TRBJ2-7 | . | TRBV7-2 | once | CASSLEGLPGEYF | TGTGCCAGCAGCTTAGAGGGTCTTCCGGGAGAGTACTTC
TRBJ2-3 | TRBD2 | TRBV4-2 | . | CASSQDWAGETDTQYF | TGTGCCAGCAGCCAAGATTGGGCGGGGGAAACAGATACGCAGTATTTT
TRBJ2-2 | TRBD1 | TRBV9 | . | CASSRQGTSNTGELFF | TGTGCCAGCAGCCGACAGGGAACCTCGAACACCGGGGAGCTGTTTTTT
TRBJ1-1 | . | TRBV29-1 | . | CSAEGAGLEAFF | TGCAGCGCCGAAGGCGCAGGACTTGAAGCTTTCTTT
TRBJ1-1 | TRBD1 | TRBV6-5 | . | CASRDRGHENTEAFF | TGTGCCAGCAGGGACAGGGGGCATGAGAACACTGAAGCTTTCTTT
TRBJ2-3 | TRBD2 | TRBV14 | . | CASSQVAGVRADTQYF | TGTGCCAGCAGCCAAGTAGCGGGAGTCAGAGCAGATACGCAGTATTTT
TRBJ1-4 | TRBD1 | TRBV7-9 | . | CASSPTGGGPNEKLFF | TGTGCCAGCAGCCCGACAGGGGGCGGGCCTAATGAAAAACTGTTTTTT
TRBJ1-6 | . | TRBV6-5 | . | CASSYMDSSPLHF | TGTGCCAGCAGTTACATGGACAGCTCACCCCTCCACTTT
TRBJ2-1 | TRBD2 | TRBV9 | once | CASSLRLAGGAYNEQFF | TGTGCCAGCAGCCTCCGACTAGCGGGAGGGGCCTACAATGAGCAGTTCTTC
TRBJ2-7 | . | TRBV14 | . | CASSQMRDSHYEQYF | TGTGCCAGCAGCCAGATGCGGGACTCACACTACGAGCAGTACTTC
TRBJ1-3 | TRBD1 | TRBV9 | . | CASSGQGAGGNTIYF | TGTGCCAGCAGCGGCCAGGGGGCCGGTGGAAACACCATATATTTT
TRBJ1-1 | . | TRBV19 | . | CASSIAGFGGTEAFF | TGTGCCAGTAGTATAGCGGGGTTCGGGGGAACTGAAGCTTTCTTT
TRBJ2-3 | . | TRBV9 | . | CASSVGAGTDTQYF | TGTGCCAGCAGCGTAGGGGCAGGCACAGATACGCAGTATTTT
TRBJ1-1 | TRBD1 | TRBV28 | few | CASSPPAMTGAEAFF | TGTGCCAGCAGTCCGCCCGCTATGACAGGGGCTGAAGCTTTCTTT
TRBJ2-5 | . | TRBV9 | . | CASSLALQETQYF | TGTGCCAGCAGCTTGGCCTTACAAGAGACCCAGTACTTC
TRBJ2-2 | TRBD2 | TRBV15 | few | CATSRDRLAANTGELFF | TGTGCCACCAGCAGAGATCGCCTAGCGGCGAACACCGGGGAGCTGTTTTTT
TRBJ2-7 | TRBD2 | TRBV10-1 | . | CASSEPGAGGPNEQYF | TGCGCCAGCAGTGAGCCGGGAGCGGGAGGGCCAAACGAGCAGTACTTC
TRBJ1-2 | TRBD1 | TRBV28 | . | CASRRTGTNYGYTF | TGTGCCAGCAGACGGACAGGGACTAACTATGGCTACACCTTC
TRBJ2-7 | . | TRBV10-3 | . | CAISDEGAAPYEQYF | TGTGCCATCAGTGACGAGGGCGCGGCCCCCTACGAGCAGTACTTC
TRBJ1-5 | TRBD1 | TRBV4-1 | few | CASSLTGIGNQPQHF | TGCGCCAGCAGCCTGACAGGGATCGGCAATCAGCCCCAGCATTTT
TRBJ1-1 | TRBD1 | TRBV30 | once | CAGGTGGPYTEAFF | TGTGCCGGGGGGACAGGGGGCCCGTACACTGAAGCTTTCTTT
TRBJ2-7 | . | TRBV29-1 | few | CSVGATGGPYEQYF | TGCAGCGTTGGAGCGACAGGAGGACCCTACGAGCAGTACTTC
TRBJ2-3 | TRBD2 | TRBV25-1 | . | CASSESTSGRKDTQYF | TGTGCCAGCAGTGAATCGACTAGCGGGAGGAAAGATACGCAGTATTTT
TRBJ2-1 | TRBD1 | TRBV11-2 | . | CASSYPGGWEQFF | TGTGCCAGCAGCTATCCAGGGGGCTGGGAGCAGTTCTTC
TRBJ2-1 | . | TRBV6-1 | once | CASSEARYPGHYLVYNEQFF | TGTGCCAGCAGTGAAGCGCGCTACCCCGGTCACTACCTCGTCTACAATGAGCAGTTCTTC
TRBJ1-4 | . | TRBV27 | . | CASSLSWARINEKLFF | TGTGCCAGCAGTTTATCCTGGGCGCGTATTAATGAAAAACTGTTTTTT
TRBJ2-1 | TRBD1 | TRBV9 | . | CASSVGQGVGHNEQFF | TGTGCCAGCAGCGTTGGTCAGGGGGTGGGTCACAATGAGCAGTTCTTC
TRBJ1-5 | TRBD1 | TRBV3-1/TRBV3-2 | . | CASSQSGQARGNQPQHF | TGTGCCAGCAGCCAATCTGGACAGGCGAGGGGCAATCAGCCCCAGCATTTT
TRBJ2-5 | TRBD2 | TRBV19 | once | CASSITWLAVQETQYF | TGTGCCAGTAGTATTACGTGGCTAGCGGTCCAAGAGACCCAGTACTTC
TRBJ2-1 | . | TRBV21-1 | . | CASLFAWTPLYNEQFF | TGTGCCAGCCTTTTTGCGTGGACTCCGCTCTACAATGAGCAGTTCTTC
TRBJ2-7 | TRBD2 | TRBV19 | . | CASSMVGGTYEQYF | TGTGCCAGTAGTATGGTCGGGGGGACCTACGAGCAGTACTTC
TRBJ2-7 | TRBD2 | TRBV7-8 | . | CASSLGSGGGRYEQYF | TGTGCCAGCAGCCTTGGTAGCGGGGGCGGGAGATACGAGCAGTACTTC
TRBJ2-7 | TRBD1 | TRBV24-1 | . | CATSDPRDRFYEQYF | TGTGCCACCAGTGACCCTCGGGACAGATTCTACGAGCAGTACTTC
TRBJ1-6 | TRBD1 | TRBV6-6 | . | CASSAKSQGANSPLHF | TGTGCCAGCAGCGCGAAGTCACAGGGGGCCAATTCACCCCTCCACTTT
TRBJ2-2 | TRBD1 | TRBV7-3 | medium-sized | CASSLKDRVGTGELFF | TGTGCCAGCAGCTTGAAAGACAGGGTGGGCACCGGGGAGCTGTTTTTT
TRBJ1-2 | . | TRBV25-1 | . | CASSEYTGSYGYTF | TGTGCCAGCAGTGAATATACAGGGTCCTATGGCTACACCTTC
TRBJ2-1 | TRBD1 | TRBV5-5 | once | CASSVQGGSYNEQFF | TGTGCCAGCAGCGTACAGGGGGGCTCCTACAATGAGCAGTTCTTC
TRBJ2-3 | TRBD2 | TRBV9 | . | CASSLAGGYTDTQYF | TGTGCCAGCAGCCTAGCGGGAGGGTACACAGATACGCAGTATTTT
TRBJ1-1 | . | TRBV5-6 | . | CASSGQANTEAFF | TGTGCCAGCAGCGGTCAGGCGAACACTGAAGCTTTCTTT
TRBJ2-1 | . | TRBV6-5 | . | CASTTGQGGSNEQFF | TGTGCCAGCACCACGGGGCAGGGAGGCTCCAATGAGCAGTTCTTC
TRBJ2-2 | TRBD1 | TRBV6-6 | . | CASSPGTGFFAANTGELFF | TGTGCCAGCAGTCCCGGGACAGGGTTTTTCGCGGCGAACACCGGGGAGCTGTTTTTT
TRBJ2-3 | . | TRBV7-9 | few | CASSNPGDKDTQYF | TGTGCCAGCAGCAATCCCGGGGACAAAGATACGCAGTATTTT
TRBJ2-3 | TRBD2 | TRBV6-5 | few | CASSQSGGGRYF | TGTGCCAGCAGCCAAAGTGGGGGAGGGCGGTATTTT